This passage covers 14 T cell receptor beta chains from one sample sequenced in a study of blood T cells in healthy people across ages. The use of a sample-barcoded 5' primer and a J-beta primer mix characterized a second PCR of roughly 7 to 11 cycles. TCRdb re-called the 5' RACE reads through MiXCR, storing one row per CDR3 protein. Here the sample spans roughly 2 million distinct CDR3 sequences, about 50% being singletons. Sequences were obtained from blood. The receptors come from a woman in her thirties or forties in good health.

V is TRBV7-9 and J is TRBJ2-5; 10 nucleotides agree with TRBD2. Germline V gene sequence: CDR1 SEHNR, CDR2 FQNEAQ (reference sequence). The CDR3 covers 14 residues. The ends lost 5 bases at V and 3 bases at J; junction bases unmatched: 3. This CDR3 is CASSRGTSEETQYF. Here the CDR3 DNA reads TGTGCCAGCAGCCGCGGGACTAGCGAAGAGACCCAGTACTTC.

This chain joins TRBV28 and TRBJ2-6; no clear D. Per the germline V gene, CDR1 is MDHEN and CDR2 is SYDVKM. The CDR3 sequence is 15 residues long. V was shortened by 2 bases and J by 2 bases, with 7 bases between the two germline ends. CDR3 amino acids: CASSLIRTGANVLTF. CDR3 DNA sequence: TGTGCCAGCAGTTTAATTCGAACTGGGGCCAACGTCCTGACTTTC.

The V call is TRBV5-1, the J call TRBJ2-5; D gene unclear. Deletions cut 4 bases from V and 5 bases from J, with 18 bases between. CDR1 is SGHRS and CDR2 is YFSETQ in the germline V gene. This CDR3 region has 15 residues. The CDR3 DNA reads TGCGCCAGCAGCCCAGGACCGAACCTTGGGGAGACCCAGTACTTC. This translates into CASSPGPNLGETQYF.

This clonotype was seen once. The V call is TRBV7-3, the J call TRBJ2-5; unclear D gene. The V gene lost 5 bases and the J gene lost 11 bases, with 27 bases spanning the gap. This CDR3 comprises 16 residues. CDR1 SGHTA and CDR2 FQGTGA come from the germline V gene. CDR3 region: CASSPKPEGSSYKQYF. CDR3 in DNA: TGTGCCAGCAGCCCTAAGCCGGAAGGATCCTCCTACAAGCAGTACTTC.

CDR3 sequence (DNA): TGTGCCAGCAGTTTTGACAGGGGTCGTGGCTACACCTTC. As protein: CASSFDRGRGYTF. The chain combines TRBV12-3 or TRBV12-4 with TRBJ1-2, with TRBD1 identical over 8 bases. This CDR3 is built from 13 residues. Trimming took 3 bases from V and 7 from J; bases not matched to a gene: 4.

The V call is TRBV6-4, the J call TRBJ1-2; D ambiguous. This CDR3 contains 10 residues. Trimming took 6 bases from V and 6 from J, leaving 5 bases between them. The V gene's germline CDR1 is MRHNA and CDR2 SNTAGT. The CDR3 sequence is CASRSDGYTF. For the CDR3, the DNA is TGTGCCAGCAGGTCGGATGGCTACACCTTC.

This clonotype was counted a few times. A read error may account for a junction end that differs from germline. The chain joins TRBV6-2 or TRBV6-3 to TRBJ2-7, with 7 bases matching TRBD1. Germline-derived CDR1 and CDR2 are MNHEY and SVGEGT. CDR3 size: 14 residues. CDR3 nucleotides: TGTGCCAGCAGATACTCAGGGGGTATGGACGAGCAGTACTTC. Encoded protein: CASRYSGGMDEQYF.

J is TRBJ2-7 and V is TRBV18, with 9 positions matching TRBD2. Germline V gene lookup returns CDR1 KGHSH and CDR2 LQKENI. The trim removed 2 bases at V and 1 base at J, leaving 3 bases unmatched. This CDR3 has 15 amino acids. The CDR3 DNA sequence: TGTGCCAGCTCACCAGAGCGGGGGGTTTCCTACGAGCAGTACGTC. Its translation: CASSPERGVSYEQYV.

For the CDR3, the DNA is TGTGCCAGCAGCTCCGGGACAGGGTCAGATACGCAGTATTTT. Protein product: CASSSGTGSDTQYF. The V call is TRBV13, the J call TRBJ2-3, with 9 bases matching TRBD1. This CDR3 contains 14 residues. Germline V lookup: CDR1 PRHDT, CDR2 FYEKMQ (reference sequence). V lost 4 bases to trimming and J lost 4 bases; unmatched junction nucleotides: 3.

The V gene is TRBV25-1, the J gene TRBJ1-1; the D gene is possibly TRBD1 (5 bases). Germline CDR1 reads MGHDK; CDR2 reads SYGVNS. Trimming cost V 1 base and J 4 bases, with 16 bases left between them. The CDR3 extends over 16 amino acids. The CDR3 protein is CASSESLAGPGTEAFF. DNA of the CDR3: TGTGCCAGCAGTGAATCTCTTGCAGGGCCGGGCACTGAAGCTTTCTTT.

The chain recombines TRBV5-1 with TRBJ2-7, with 9 bases lining up with TRBD1. The V segment lost 3 bases and the J segment 2 bases; nucleotides outside the gene matches: 9. The CDR3 has 16 residues. Germline assignment: CDR1 SGHRS and CDR2 YFSETQ. The CDR3 is CASSSAVRDRAYEQYF. CDR3 DNA: TGCGCCAGCAGCTCCGCCGTCCGGGACAGGGCCTACGAGCAGTACTTC.

The CDR3 loop reads CASSGSAGGEQYF. The DNA of the CDR3 is TGCGCCAGCAGTGGATCAGCCGGGGGGGAGCAGTACTTC. The chain couples TRBV10-2 to TRBJ2-7; 7 bases agree with TRBD2. CDR1 WSHSY and CDR2 SAAADI come from the germline V gene. Losses at the gene ends were 4 bases for V and 7 bases for J; bases not matched to a gene: 7. This CDR3 contains 13 residues.

A few counts support this clonotype. The gene calls are TRBV15 and TRBJ2-5; D is possibly TRBD2 (6 bases). The CDR3 loop spans 16 amino acids. The germline V and J ends were trimmed by 5 bases and 2 bases, with 18 bases remaining between them. CDR1 is LNHNV, CDR2 YYDKDF, per germline (reference sequence). Written as DNA, the CDR3 is TGTGCCACCAGCGGAATCACCGGGACTGCACAAGAGACCCAGTACTTC. The encoded protein is CATSGITGTAQETQYF.

This clonotype was observed a handful of times. The genes are TRBV6-5 and TRBJ1-1; TRBD1 matches 7 bases. The length of the CDR3 is 14 residues. CDR1 is MNHEY and CDR2 is SVGAGI in the germline V gene. The junction had 8 bases not matched to a gene; V was cut back by 6 bases and J by 4 bases. The CDR3 sequence is CASSYGTVLTEAFF. The CDR3 DNA is TGTGCCAGCAGCTATGGGACAGTACTCACTGAAGCTTTCTTT.